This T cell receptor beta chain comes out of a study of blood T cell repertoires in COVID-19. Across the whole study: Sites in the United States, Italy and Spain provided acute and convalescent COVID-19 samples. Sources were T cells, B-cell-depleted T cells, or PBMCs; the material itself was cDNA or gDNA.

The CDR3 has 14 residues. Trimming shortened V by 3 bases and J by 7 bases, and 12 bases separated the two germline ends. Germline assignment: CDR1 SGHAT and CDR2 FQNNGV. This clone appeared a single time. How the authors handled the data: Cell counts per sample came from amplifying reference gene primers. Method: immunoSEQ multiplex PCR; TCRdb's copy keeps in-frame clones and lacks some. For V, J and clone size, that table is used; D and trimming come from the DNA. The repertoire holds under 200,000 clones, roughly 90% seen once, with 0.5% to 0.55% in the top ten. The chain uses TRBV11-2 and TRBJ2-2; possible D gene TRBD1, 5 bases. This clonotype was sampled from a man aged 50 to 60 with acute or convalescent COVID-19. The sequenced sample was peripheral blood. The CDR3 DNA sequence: TGTGCCAGCAGCTTCATGGGGCAGGGCGGGGAGCTGTTTTTT. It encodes CASSFMGQGGELFF.